The 16 T cell receptor beta chains below all came from one sample that was sequenced in a study of regulatory and conventional T cells in breast cancer. TCRdb itself ran the PCR reads through MiXCR, one entry per CDR3 protein. The sample carries approximately 9,600 distinct CDR3 sequences, roughly 34% recorded once. The specimen was conventional T cells from blood. These receptors came from a male donor in good health.

The rearrangement links TRBV7-2 to TRBJ1-4; D is unresolved. Trimming took off 2 bases at V and 7 bases at J, with 8 bases between the two ends. CDR3 length: 13 residues. CDR1 is SGHTA, CDR2 FQGNSA, per germline. CDR3 sequence reads: CASSLYPSEKLFF. As DNA, the CDR3 is TGTGCCAGCAGCTTATATCCTAGTGAAAAACTGTTTTTT.

The rearrangement uses TRBV7-2 and TRBJ2-5; D unresolved. The CDR3 loop spans 14 amino acids. The germline CDR1 and CDR2 sequences are SGHTA and FQGNSA. V was trimmed by 2 bases and J by 2 bases, leaving 9 bases between them. The CDR3 DNA follows: TGTGCCAGCAGCTTATCGCGGAATCAAGAGACCCAGTACTTC. This encodes CASSLSRNQETQYF.

Concerning this clonotype itself: No conserved phenylalanine or tryptophan is present at the end of the CDR3, so a read error is the likely explanation. This chain links TRBV5-1 with TRBJ2-3; possibly TRBD1 for D (5 bases). The CDR3 is made up of 15 amino acids. Germline loops: CDR1 SGHRS, CDR2 YFSETQ. The V and J ends lost 0 bases and 2 bases respectively, with 10 bases between them. The CDR3 reads CASSLESGITDTQYL. The DNA for the CDR3 is TGCGCCAGCAGCTTGGAGTCAGGGATCACAGATACGCAGTATCTT.

The chain combines TRBV19 with TRBJ1-5; the D gene is possibly TRBD1 (5 bases). The germline V and J ends were trimmed by 0 bases and 0 bases, with 9 bases remaining between them. The V gene's germline CDR1 is LNHDA and CDR2 SQIVND (reference sequence). The CDR3 contains 16 residues. CDR3 DNA: TGTGCCAGTAGTATAGATGCGACAGTTAGCAATCAGCCCCAGCATTTT. It is translated as CASSIDATVSNQPQHF.

The rearrangement uses TRBV12-3 or TRBV12-4 and TRBJ1-5; D uncertain. V shed 0 bases and J shed 1 base, with 7 bases lying between them. The CDR3 spans 15 residues. The CDR3 reads CASSLAGNSNQPQHF. The CDR3 DNA reads TGTGCCAGCAGTTTAGCAGGGAACAGCAATCAGCCCCAGCATTTT.

Within the sample, this clonotype is medium-sized. The J gene is TRBJ2-3, the V gene TRBV19; the D gene is possibly TRBD1 (6 bases). The CDR3 totals 13 residues. Trimming removed 7 bases from V and 0 bases from J, with 8 bases in between. CDR1 LNHDA and CDR2 SQIVND come from the germline V gene (reference sequence). In DNA form, the CDR3 reads TGTGCCAGTAAAGACAGGAGCACAGATACGCAGTATTTT. Encoded protein: CASKDRSTDTQYF.

V usage is TRBV5-6 and J usage is TRBJ2-3; D may be TRBD2 (6 bases). V was shortened by 5 bases and J by 3 bases, with 7 bases between the two germline ends. Germline CDR1 SGHDT, CDR2 YYEEEE. This CDR3 comprises 12 residues. The CDR3 is CASSLATDTQYF. CDR3 in DNA: TGTGCCAGCAGTCTAGCGACAGATACGCAGTATTTT.

This clonotype was recorded a few times. The chain couples TRBV4-1 to TRBJ2-5; 10 bases match TRBD1. The CDR3 extends over 16 amino acids. Germline CDR1 reads MGHRA; CDR2 reads YSYEKL. The junction had 4 bases not matched to a gene; V was cut back by 2 bases and J by 1 base. CDR3 sequence: CASSQRDRGLQETQYF. CDR3 sequence (DNA): TGCGCCAGCAGCCAACGGGACAGGGGCCTCCAAGAGACCCAGTACTTC.

This chain connects TRBV9 to TRBJ1-5; 10 bases match TRBD1. The CDR3 has 16 residues. The V gene end was trimmed by 4 bases and the J gene end by 0 bases; junction bases not matched to a gene: 4. From germline, CDR1 is SGDLS and CDR2 YYNGEE. The DNA for the CDR3 is TGTGCCAGCAGCCGGACAGGGGGGTATAGCAATCAGCCCCAGCATTTT. It yields the protein CASSRTGGYSNQPQHF.

This chain joins TRBV20-1 and TRBJ2-1, with D possibly TRBD2 on 6 matching bases. V lost 6 bases to trimming and J lost 2 bases, with 11 bases between them. The CDR3 covers 13 residues. CDR1 is DFQATT and CDR2 is SNEGSKA in the germline V gene (reference sequence). The CDR3 reads CSALRGTYNEQFF. The CDR3 DNA sequence: TGCAGTGCCCTGCGGGGAACCTACAATGAGCAGTTCTTC.

This clonotype is medium-sized. The V gene is TRBV6-6, the J gene TRBJ1-2, with a possible D match to TRBD1 (5 bases). CDR3 length: 13 residues. Looked up from germline, CDR1 is MNHNY and CDR2 is SVGAGI (reference sequence). The V gene lost 5 bases and the J gene lost 8 bases, with 15 bases spanning the gap. The DNA of the CDR3 is TGTGCCAGCAGTCCTCGGGTCGGGGACGGCTACACCTTC. Translated, it gives CASSPRVGDGYTF.

Concerning this clonotype itself: At one of its ends the junction is not consistent with the germline gene, which may arise from a read error. This chain joins TRBV7-9 and TRBJ1-2, with 9 positions matching TRBD1. Germline V gene lookup returns CDR1 SEHNR and CDR2 FQNEAQ (reference sequence). The CDR3 runs 16 residues. The CDR3, as DNA: TGTGCCGGCAGCTTACAGGGGGCTCAACGGGACTATGGCTACACCTTC. Translation: CAGSLQGAQRDYGYTF.

The chain joins TRBV3-1 to TRBJ2-2, with D maybe TRBD2 (5 bases). The V end lost 6 bases, the J end lost 3 bases, and 11 bases lay between the germline ends. CDR1 is LGHDT and CDR2 is YNNKEL in the germline V gene (reference sequence). The CDR3 is made up of 14 amino acids. CDR3 in DNA: TGTGCCAGCAGGGGAGAACGGGACACCGGGGAGCTGTTTTTT. Amino acid sequence: CASRGERDTGELFF.

The chain employs TRBV28 and TRBJ1-1; D is undetermined. V lost 0 bases and J lost 1, with 3 bases in between. Germline loops: CDR1 MDHEN, CDR2 SYDVKM. CDR3 length: 13 amino acids. The CDR3 region is CASSLWGNTEAFF. As DNA, the CDR3 is TGTGCCAGCAGTTTATGGGGGAACACTGAAGCTTTCTTT.

This rearrangement joins TRBV10-2 to TRBJ1-6; no definite D call. The CDR3 is 14 residues long. V gave up 6 bases and J gave up 5 bases, with 11 bases separating them. Germline CDR1 WSHSY, CDR2 SAAADI. The CDR3 loop is CASRDNAHNSPLHF. The CDR3 nucleotides read TGCGCCAGCAGGGATAACGCCCATAATTCACCCCTCCACTTT.

This clonotype was recorded a few times. V is TRBV12-3 or TRBV12-4 and J is TRBJ1-3; D remains unclear. V was pared by 6 bases and J by 0 bases, with 15 bases between. This CDR3 is built from 16 residues. As DNA, the CDR3 is TGTGCCAGCAGGTCCTTACAGTTAAGCTCTGGAAACACCATATATTTT. It encodes CASRSLQLSSGNTIYF.